These 22 T cell receptor beta chains were all obtained from the same sample, sequenced in a study of CD8 T cells in ankylosing spondylitis. Via MiXCR, TCRdb re-called the 5' RACE reads, giving one row per CDR3 protein. The sample consists of 30,000 to 35,000 distinct CDR3 sequences, roughly 29% of them appearing once. Sequencing input: synovial fluid, either unsorted or a sorted T cell fraction (not recorded which). These receptor sequences come from a male donor with ankylosing spondylitis.

The V gene is TRBV2, the J gene TRBJ2-2; 8 positions match TRBD2. Germline values: CDR1 SNHLY, CDR2 FYNNEI. The V gene end was trimmed by 0 bases and the J gene end by 0 bases; junction bases not matched to a gene: 6. The CDR3 has 18 residues. This CDR3 reads CASSEARLANSNTGELFF. Here the CDR3 DNA reads TGTGCCAGCAGTGAAGCACGACTAGCGAACTCGAACACCGGGGAGCTGTTTTTT. Combining the CDR3 with reference TRBV2 and TRBJ2-2 gives the whole variable domain EPEVTQTPSHQVTQMGQEVILRCVPISNHLYFYWYRQILGQKVEFLVSFYNNEISEKSEIFDDQFSVERPDGSNFTLKIRSTKLEDSAMYFCASSEARLANSNTGELFFGEGSRLTVL.

The rearrangement links TRBV2 to TRBJ2-1, with 7 positions matching TRBD2. Looked up from germline, CDR1 is SNHLY and CDR2 is FYNNEI. CDR3 size: 16 residues. The J segment lost 7 bases and the V segment lost 6 bases, leaving 15 bases of the junction unmatched. Here the CDR3 reads CASSHMGEGRGNEQFF. As DNA, the CDR3 is TGTGCCAGCAGCCATATGGGGGAGGGCCGGGGGAATGAGCAGTTCTTC.

The table lists this clonotype with a few counts. This sequence joins TRBV11-1 and TRBJ1-5; TRBD1 might be the D (5 bases). The CDR3 has 16 residues. V shed 5 bases and J shed 6 bases, with 20 bases lying between them. Germline V gene lookup returns CDR1 SGHAT and CDR2 FQDESV (reference sequence). CDR3 in DNA: TGTGCCAGCAGCCCCCAAGGGGCAGGGAGCGGTCAGCCCCAGCATTTT. The encoded protein is CASSPQGAGSGQPQHF. Full variable domain (rest looked up from reference TRBV11-1 and TRBJ1-5): EAEVAQSPRYKITEKSQAVAFWCDPISGHATLYWYRQILGQGPELLVQFQDESVVDDSQLPKDRFSAERLKGVDSTLKIQPAELGDSAMYLCASSPQGAGSGQPQHFGDGTRLSIL.

Only a few counts were recorded for this clonotype. J is TRBJ1-1 and V is TRBV20-1, with a weak D call TRBD1 (5 bases). V lost 6 bases and J 7 bases, leaving 12 bases between the germline ends. The germline V gene encodes CDR1 DFQATT and CDR2 SNEGSKA (reference sequence). The CDR3 is made up of 11 amino acids. The CDR3 reads CSAPAGLEAFF. CDR3 in DNA: TGCAGTGCCCCCGCGGGACTTGAAGCTTTCTTT.

A few counts support this clonotype. CDR3 DNA: TGTGCAACCGGACAGGGAAGGATCGAGCAGTACTTC. Protein sequence: CATGQGRIEQYF. The chain carries TRBV11-2 and TRBJ2-7, with 8 bases that match TRBD1. The CDR3 consists of 12 residues. CDR1 is SGHAT, CDR2 FQNNGV, per germline.

This chain connects TRBV30 to TRBJ2-1; tentative D call: TRBD1 (6 bases). This CDR3 spans 14 amino acids. The germline V and J ends were trimmed by 2 bases and 4 bases, with 12 bases remaining between them. The germline V gene encodes CDR1 GTSNPN and CDR2 SVGIG (reference sequence). DNA of the CDR3: TGTGCCTGGAGTCCGAGGACAGATTACAATGAGCAGTTCTTC. It is translated as CAWSPRTDYNEQFF.

To note about this clonotype: Possible read error: a much larger clone is one base away. The chain combines TRBV12-3 or TRBV12-4 with TRBJ2-1, with 7 positions matching TRBD1. The CDR3 is made up of 17 amino acids. With V trimmed by 4 bases and J by 12 bases, 21 bases remained unmatched. CDR3: CASSSPGTALTIGVQFF. CDR3 coding DNA: TGTGCCAGCAGTTCCCCGGGGACAGCCCTTACGATCGGTGTGCAGTTCTTC.

This clonotype occurred a few times. The chain joins TRBV20-1 to TRBJ2-1; D might be TRBD2 (5 bases). Germline CDR1 reads DFQATT; CDR2 reads SNEGSKA (reference sequence). The CDR3 spans 15 residues. Trimming took 1 base from V and 8 from J, leaving 18 bases between them. CDR3 loop: CSARGVKEGQYEQFF. The CDR3 coding sequence is TGCAGTGCTAGAGGGGTCAAAGAGGGCCAATATGAGCAGTTCTTC.

The chain combines TRBV3-1 with TRBJ2-1; perhaps TRBD2 as D (7 bases). V shed 4 bases and J shed 8 bases, with 15 bases lying between them. The CDR3 has 14 residues. CDR1 is LGHDT, CDR2 YNNKEL, per germline (reference sequence). The CDR3 region is CASSPLGGRDEQFF. The CDR3 DNA reads TGTGCCAGCAGCCCCCTGGGGGGGCGAGATGAGCAGTTCTTC.

This clonotype occurred many times. The J gene is TRBJ2-1, the V gene TRBV20-1; D possibly uses TRBD1 or TRBD2 (5 bases each). The germline V and J ends were trimmed by 0 bases and 4 bases, with 19 bases remaining between them. Looked up from germline, CDR1 is DFQATT and CDR2 is SNEGSKA (reference sequence). The CDR3 length is 17 residues. The CDR3 coding sequence is TGCAGTGCTAGAGATCCGGGACGTCCGTCGGTTTACAATGAGCAGTTCTTC. It specifies CSARDPGRPSVYNEQFF.

This clonotype has more than one count but fewer than ten. The chain recombines TRBV7-9 with TRBJ2-2, with D perhaps matching TRBD2 (6 bases). V lost 5 bases and J lost 4, with 8 bases in between. Germline values: CDR1 SEHNR, CDR2 FQNEAQ (reference sequence). There are 13 residues in the CDR3. The CDR3, as DNA: TGTGCCAGCAGCACGGGACTCACCGGGGAGCTGTTTTTT. It yields the protein CASSTGLTGELFF.

This clonotype has just a few counts. This chain links TRBV3-1 with TRBJ2-1, with a tentative D call TRBD2 (5 bases). Germline V CDR1 and CDR2: LGHDT, YNNKEL (reference sequence). The CDR3 contains 12 residues. Trimming left V 4 bases short and J 10 bases short, with 11 bases between. CDR3 region: CASSPYRGEQFF. Here the CDR3 DNA reads TGTGCCAGCAGCCCATACCGGGGAGAGCAGTTCTTC.

The chain links TRBV12-3 or TRBV12-4 to TRBJ2-7; 7 nucleotides line up with TRBD2. The V gene end was trimmed by 4 bases and the J gene end by 0 bases; junction bases not matched to a gene: 9. The CDR3 totals 16 residues. CDR3 sequence reads: CASSWASGRPSYEQYF. Written as DNA, the CDR3 is TGTGCCAGCAGTTGGGCTAGCGGACGCCCCTCCTACGAGCAGTACTTC.

This clonotype has at least ten counts. This chain joins TRBV24-1 and TRBJ2-3; no clear D gene. The V end was cut by 5 bases, the J end by 1 base, with 9 bases between. This CDR3 has 14 residues. The germline V gene encodes CDR1 KGHDR and CDR2 SFDVKD. In nucleotides, the CDR3 is TGTGCCACCAGTGGCCAATCTGGCACAGATACGCAGTATTTT. Its translation is CATSGQSGTDTQYF.

This clonotype was detected a few times. The genes are TRBV2 and TRBJ1-5; weak D call: TRBD1 (5 bases). The CDR3 is 13 amino acids. Germline CDR1 SNHLY, CDR2 FYNNEI. Trimming stripped 8 bases from V and 7 bases from J, with 15 bases between. CDR3 amino acids: CASWGGGSQPQHF. The CDR3 region has the DNA TGTGCCAGCTGGGGGGGTGGTTCCCAGCCCCAGCATTTT. The full variable domain, in which reference TRBV2 and TRBJ1-5 provide the parts outside the CDR3, is EPEVTQTPSHQVTQMGQEVILRCVPISNHLYFYWYRQILGQKVEFLVSFYNNEISEKSEIFDDQFSVERPDGSNFTLKIRSTKLEDSAMYFCASWGGGSQPQHFGDGTRLSIL.

The chain uses TRBV12-5 and TRBJ1-2, with a possible D match to TRBD1 (5 bases). The V end lost 5 bases, the J end lost 3 bases, and 13 bases lay between the germline ends. The CDR3 length is 14 residues. Germline V gene data show CDR1 as LGHNT and CDR2 as FRNRAP. The CDR3 DNA follows: TGTGCTAGTGGTCCACCAGGGTCTCACTATGGCTACACCTTC. Its translation is CASGPPGSHYGYTF. The variable domain in full, with the rest retrieved from reference TRBV12-5 and TRBJ1-2, is DARVTQTPRHKVTEMGQEVTMRCQPILGHNTVFWYRQTMMQGLELLAYFRNRAPLDDSGMPKDRFSAEMPDATLATLKIQPSEPRDSAVYFCASGPPGSHYGYTFGSGTRLTVV.

The genes are TRBV18 and TRBJ2-6; no clear D gene. Trimming shortened V by 3 bases and J by 4 bases, and 4 bases separated the two germline ends. There are 13 residues in the CDR3. Germline V gene sequence: CDR1 KGHSH, CDR2 LQKENI. CDR3 nucleotide sequence: TGTGCCAGCTCACCGGGCGGGGCCAACGTCCTGACTTTC. Residues: CASSPGGANVLTF.

In its sample, this clonotype was seen once. The chain joins TRBV2 to TRBJ2-6, with 10 nucleotides matching TRBD2. V was pared by 3 bases and J by 1 base, with 3 bases of the junction left unmatched. This CDR3 comprises 17 residues. Germline V gives CDR1 SNHLY, CDR2 FYNNEI. The CDR3 nucleotides are TGTGCCAGCAGTGACCTAGCGGGAGTATCTGGGGCCAACGTCCTGACTTTC. Amino acid sequence: CASSDLAGVSGANVLTF.

This clonotype was counted only a few times. The chain employs TRBV20-1 and TRBJ1-2; unclear D gene. Per germline, CDR1 DFQATT and CDR2 SNEGSKA (reference sequence). The CDR3 length is 10 residues. Trimming cost V 6 bases and J 8 bases, with 10 bases left between them. CDR3 in DNA: TGCAGTGCCAAGGGAGTGGGCTACACCTTC. It codes for CSAKGVGYTF.

This clonotype appeared a few times. This chain connects TRBV13 to TRBJ2-1; 7 nucleotides match TRBD2. Germline trimming cut 4 bases from V and 10 bases from J; bases unmatched to any gene: 10. Germline values: CDR1 PRHDT, CDR2 FYEKMQ (reference sequence). The CDR3 runs 14 residues. The CDR3 DNA reads TGTGCCAGCAGCTCACTCGCTAGCGGTAAAGAGCAGTTCTTC. As protein: CASSSLASGKEQFF.

This clonotype appeared a few times. The J gene is TRBJ1-1, the V gene TRBV29-1, with D possibly TRBD1 on 6 matching bases. Trimming took 2 bases from V and 6 from J, leaving 16 bases between them. The CDR3 has 14 residues. Germline V CDR1 and CDR2: SQVTM, ANQGSEA. CDR3 bases: TGCAGCGTTGAAAAACCCACAGGGAGGGCTGAAGCTTTCTTT. Translating gives CSVEKPTGRAEAFF.

The V gene is TRBV7-6, the J gene TRBJ2-1, with D maybe TRBD1 (7 bases). CDR1 is SGHVS, CDR2 FNYEAQ, per germline. V was clipped by 2 bases and J by 9 bases, with 20 bases between them. The CDR3 runs 16 residues. The CDR3 loop is CASSLLEGTDRGEQFF. The CDR3 DNA reads as TGTGCCAGCAGCTTATTGGAGGGGACAGATCGGGGTGAGCAGTTCTTC.